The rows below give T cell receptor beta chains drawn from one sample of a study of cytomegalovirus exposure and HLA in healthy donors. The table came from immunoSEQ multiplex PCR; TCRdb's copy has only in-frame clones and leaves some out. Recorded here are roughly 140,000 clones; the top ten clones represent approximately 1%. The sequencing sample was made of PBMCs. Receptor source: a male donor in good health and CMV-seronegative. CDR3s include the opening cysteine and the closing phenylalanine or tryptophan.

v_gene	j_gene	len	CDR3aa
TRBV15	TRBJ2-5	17	CATGRTGGELFQETQYF
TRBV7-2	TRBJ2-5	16	CASSSGLAGGQETQYF
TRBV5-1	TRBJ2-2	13	CASSLTETGELFF
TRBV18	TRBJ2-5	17	CASSPPRGGGALKTQYF
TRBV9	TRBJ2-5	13	CASSVGGGETQYF
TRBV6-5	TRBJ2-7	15	CASSYGAGAAYEQYF
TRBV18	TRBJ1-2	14	CASSPGDRASGYTF
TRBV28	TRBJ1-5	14	CASTAQGRSQPQHF
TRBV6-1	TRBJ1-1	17	CASSEGPYRGGWTEAFF
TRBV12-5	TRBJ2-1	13	CASGLYSRNEQFF
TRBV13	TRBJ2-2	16	CASSLPSGQNTGELFF
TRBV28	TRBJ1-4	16	CASSFYTGATNEKLFF
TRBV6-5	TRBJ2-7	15	CASSLRQGRSYEQYF
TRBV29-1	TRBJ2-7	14	CSVGSPQQRHEQYF
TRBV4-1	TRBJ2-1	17	CASSQVKETSGYNEQFF
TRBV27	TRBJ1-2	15	CASSLSSRGAYGYTF
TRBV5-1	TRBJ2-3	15	CASSLGQLSTDTQYF
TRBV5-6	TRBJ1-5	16	CASSMYREGSNQPQHF
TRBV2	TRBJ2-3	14	CASTQVLSTDTQYF
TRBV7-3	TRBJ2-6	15	CASSLRRAGANVLTF
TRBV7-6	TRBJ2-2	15	CASSVPGQYTGELFF
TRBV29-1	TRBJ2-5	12	CSAAGGRETQYF
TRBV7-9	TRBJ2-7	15	CASSLVGQGAHEQYF
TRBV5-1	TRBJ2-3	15	CASSLSGPSTDTQYF
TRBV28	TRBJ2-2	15	CASLVQRGGTGELFF
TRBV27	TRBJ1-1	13	CASSSRGNTEAFF
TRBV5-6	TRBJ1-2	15	CASSLVATGEGGYTF
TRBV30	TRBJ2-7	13	CAWSANIPYEQYF
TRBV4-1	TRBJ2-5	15	CASSLGDRGTETQYF
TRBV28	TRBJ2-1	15	CASSMGLAGAQEQFF
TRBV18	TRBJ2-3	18	CASSPPGSLAVSTDTQYF
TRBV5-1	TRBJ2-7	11	CASSEDYEQYF
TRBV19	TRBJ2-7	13	CASSADSLREQYF
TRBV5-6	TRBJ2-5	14	CASRPGQGPETQYF
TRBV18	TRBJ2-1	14	CASSGASGSSEQFF
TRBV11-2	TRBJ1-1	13	CASSLSAREGAFF
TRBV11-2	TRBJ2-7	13	CASSFSGEGEQYF
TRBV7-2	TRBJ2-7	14	CASSLRFYSYEQYF
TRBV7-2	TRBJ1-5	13	CASSFAIDRPQHF
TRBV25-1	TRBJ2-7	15	CASNPDRGVLDEQYF
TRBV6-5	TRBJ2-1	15	CASSSGQASYNEQFF
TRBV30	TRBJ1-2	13	CAWSLNRGLGYTF
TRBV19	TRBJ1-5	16	CASSIGSDRPYQPQHF
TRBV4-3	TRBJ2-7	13	CASSQDPGIEQYF
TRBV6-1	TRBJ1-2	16	CASSEWTRALNYGYTF
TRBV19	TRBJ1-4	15	CASSLSDRGAEKLFF
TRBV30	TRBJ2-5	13	CAWSVRTGETQYF
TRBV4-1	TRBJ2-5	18	CASSQAIVGLAEGETQYF
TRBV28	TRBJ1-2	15	CASSSQDRVDYGYTF
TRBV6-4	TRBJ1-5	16	CAGRVRAKYSNQPQHF
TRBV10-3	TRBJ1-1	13	CAISETVNTEAFF
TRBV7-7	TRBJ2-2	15	CASSLEDRGAGELFF
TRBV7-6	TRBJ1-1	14	CASSLGTVNTEAFF
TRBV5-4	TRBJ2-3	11	CASSHTDTQYF
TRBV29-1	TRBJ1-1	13	CSGRGGRDTEDFF
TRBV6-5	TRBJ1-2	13	CASGTGESGGYTF
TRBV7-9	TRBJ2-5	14	CASSLRELTETQYF
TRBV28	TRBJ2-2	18	CASSSTPVGTGKFGELFF